These 26 T cell receptor beta chains originate from one sample sequenced in a study of regulatory T cells in long-lasting Graves disease. Time point: newly diagnosed GD, antithyroid drugs for less than 3 months. From PBMCs, RNA was extracted and then used to make the TCR library. iRepertoire HTBI primers and Arm-PCR of CDR3 regions built TCR beta libraries. TCRdb recomputed calls from the multiplex PCR reads with MiXCR, one row per CDR3 protein. Seen here are some 410,000 distinct CDR3 sequences, about a sixth observed once, and the top ten hold approximately 12%. This sample was also put to use in a study of T cells in Graves' hyperthyroidism and ophthalmopathy.

This material consisted of peripheral blood mononuclear cells (PBMCs), taken at new diagnosis, from a patient treated with antithyroid drugs. These receptors all come from a woman aged 30 to 39 with Graves disease.

The table lists this clonotype with many counts. The chain combines TRBV2 with TRBJ2-1; D gene unclear. The V end lost 5 bases, the J end lost 0 bases, and 11 bases lay between the germline ends. CDR1 is SNHLY and CDR2 is FYNNEI in the germline V gene. The CDR3 covers 15 residues. The CDR3 sequence is CASSPPPFSYNEQFF. The DNA for the CDR3 is TGTGCCAGCAGTCCACCCCCCTTCTCCTACAATGAGCAGTTCTTC.

The gene calls are TRBV24-1 and TRBJ1-2; TRBD1 matches 8 bases. The CDR3 totals 17 residues. V gave up 5 bases and J gave up 4 bases; unmatched junction bases: 14. Germline CDR1 and CDR2: KGHDR and SFDVKD. The CDR3 nucleotides are TGTGCCACCAGTGTTTCACCCGGGACAGGCGAACCCTATGGCTACACCTTC. It codes for CATSVSPGTGEPYGYTF.

This clonotype was observed a few times. The chain combines TRBV5-1 with TRBJ2-2; tentatively, D is TRBD1 or TRBD2 (5 bases each). V lost 9 bases, J lost 0 bases, and 15 bases lay in between. The CDR3 spans 15 residues. Germline V gene lookup returns CDR1 SGHRS and CDR2 YFSETQ. DNA of the CDR3: TGCGCCACCACACTCGGGGCCACGAACACCGGGGAGCTGTTTTTT. This translates into CATTLGATNTGELFF.

The V call is TRBV28, the J call TRBJ2-3, with D perhaps TRBD1 or TRBD2 (5 bases each). The CDR3 sequence is 13 residues long. Germline V CDR1 and CDR2: MDHEN, SYDVKM. The ends were cut back, 1 base at V and 9 bases at J, with 11 bases in the middle. As DNA, the CDR3 is TGTGCCAGCAGTTTATCTGATTGGGGGACGCAGTATTTT. Translated: CASSLSDWGTQYF.

This clonotype was detected only once. A much larger clone differs from this one at a single base, so this may be a read error. The rearrangement joins TRBV11-2 to TRBJ2-1; D perhaps matches TRBD2 (5 bases). CDR1 is SGHAT, CDR2 FQNNGV, per germline. There are 18 residues in the CDR3. This chain's CDR3 is CASSLKILACCSYKEQFF. CDR3 in DNA: TGTGCCAGCAGCTTGAAGATCCTAGCTTGCTGCTCCTACAAGGAGCAGTTCTTC.

This clonotype was recorded many times. The CDR3 coding sequence is TGTGCCAGCAGCCCTGAAGAGACGGGCGGAGAGACCCAGTACTTC. Translation: CASSPEETGGETQYF. V usage is TRBV3-1 and J usage is TRBJ2-5; D is unresolved. Germline V lookup: CDR1 LGHDT, CDR2 YNNKEL (reference sequence). V was trimmed by 4 bases and J by 4 bases, leaving 16 bases between them. The CDR3 is 15 amino acids.

The chain joins TRBV9 to TRBJ1-1, with 7 bases lining up with TRBD1. Germline lookup yields CDR1 SGDLS and CDR2 YYNGEE. This CDR3 comprises 13 residues. V trimming: 4 bases; J trimming: 11 bases; junction bases outside the gene matches: 11. Here the CDR3 DNA reads TGTGCCAGCAGCCCCTACCCCGACAGGGAGGCTTTCTTT. This codes for CASSPYPDREAFF. Complete variable domain (other parts from reference TRBV9 and TRBJ1-1): DSGVTQTPKHLITATGQRVTLRCSPRSGDLSVYWYQQSLDQGLQFLIQYYNGEERAKGNILERFSAQQFPDLHSELNLSSLELGDSALYFCASSPYPDREAFFGQGTRLTVV.

Many counts were recorded for this clonotype. The gene calls are TRBV20-1 and TRBJ2-1; 7 bases are a match to TRBD2. The J segment lost 8 bases and the V segment lost 6 bases, leaving 13 bases of the junction unmatched. The CDR3 contains 14 residues. Germline CDR1 DFQATT, CDR2 SNEGSKA (reference sequence). The CDR3 loop is CSAFDPAGSDEQFF. The CDR3 DNA sequence: TGCAGTGCCTTCGATCCAGCGGGAAGCGATGAGCAGTTCTTC.

This clonotype was counted a few times. J is TRBJ1-2 and V is TRBV29-1; D not resolved. The V gene lost 4 bases and the J gene lost 3 bases, with 9 bases spanning the gap. CDR1 SQVTM and CDR2 ANQGSEA come from the germline V gene. The CDR3 runs to 12 residues. CDR3 coding DNA: TGCAGCGTTGTGAAGGGCTACTATGGCTACACCTTC. Translation: CSVVKGYYGYTF.

The chain recombines TRBV13 with TRBJ2-7, with 7 bases that match TRBD1. The germline V gene has CDR1 PRHDT and CDR2 FYEKMQ (reference sequence). Trimming removed 2 bases from V and 7 bases from J; junction bases left unmatched: 11. This CDR3 has 15 residues. The CDR3 sequence: CASSLNLLGQTEQYF. CDR3 bases: TGTGCCAGCAGCTTAAATCTATTGGGACAGACTGAGCAGTACTTC. Full variable domain (rest looked up from reference TRBV13 and TRBJ2-7): AAGVIQSPRHLIKEKRETATLKCYPIPRHDTVYWYQQGPGQDPQFLISFYEKMQSDKGSIPDRFSAQQFSDYHSELNMSSLELGDSALYFCASSLNLLGQTEQYFGPGTRLTVT.

The chain is built from TRBV29-1 and TRBJ1-1; D might be TRBD1 (5 bases). CDR3 size: 12 residues. V was cut by 6 bases and J by 11 bases, with 19 bases left in between. Germline assignment: CDR1 SQVTM and CDR2 ANQGSEA. For the CDR3, the DNA is TGCAGCGTGGTCCGGGGGGGGGTTTTGGCTTTCTTT. Translated: CSVVRGGVLAFF.

This clonotype occurred many times. The chain links TRBV7-9 to TRBJ2-1; D call uncertain. Germline V gene sequence: CDR1 SEHNR, CDR2 FQNEAQ (reference sequence). Deletions cut 6 bases from V and 0 bases from J, with 6 bases between. The CDR3 contains 13 residues. This chain's CDR3 is CASRTGSYNEQFF. The CDR3 bases are TGTGCCAGCAGAACCGGCTCCTACAATGAGCAGTTCTTC. The full variable domain, in which reference TRBV7-9 and TRBJ2-1 provide the parts outside the CDR3, is DTGVSQNPRHKITKRGQNVTFRCDPISEHNRLYWYRQTLGQGPEFLTYFQNEAQLEKSRLLSDRFSAERPKGSFSTLEIQRTEQGDSAMYLCASRTGSYNEQFFGPGTRLTVL.

In its sample, this clonotype was seen many times. The chain carries TRBV5-6 and TRBJ2-7; D gene unclear. Between the trimmed V and J ends, which lost 1 base and 2 bases, there was a span of 16 bases. This CDR3 is built from 16 residues. Germline CDR1 and CDR2: SGHDT and YYEEEE. The CDR3 coding sequence is TGTGCCAGCAGCTTGACAACAGTTGTTTCCGCCTACGAGCAGTACTTC. Amino acid sequence: CASSLTTVVSAYEQYF.

V usage is TRBV19 and J usage is TRBJ2-3; weak D call: TRBD2 (5 bases). CDR3 length equals 17 residues. Germline CDR1 reads LNHDA; CDR2 reads SQIVND (reference sequence). V lost 8 bases, J lost 0 bases, and 21 bases lay in between. As DNA, the CDR3 is TGTGCCAGTGGTAGGACTCCCCGTATCTTTAGCACAGATACGCAGTATTTT. Protein: CASGRTPRIFSTDTQYF. Combining the CDR3 with reference TRBV19 and TRBJ2-3 gives the whole variable domain DGGITQSPKYLFRKEGQNVTLSCEQNLNHDAMYWYRQDPGQGLRLIYYSQIVNDFQKGDIAEGYSVSREKKESFPLTVTSAQKNPTAFYLCASGRTPRIFSTDTQYFGPGTRLTVL.

The J gene is TRBJ2-3, the V gene TRBV10-3; 12 nucleotides match TRBD2. The trim removed 10 bases at V and 5 bases at J, leaving 10 bases unmatched. CDR1 is ENHRY and CDR2 is SYGVKD in the germline V gene. This CDR3 contains 15 residues. Here the CDR3 reads CATSSSGRAVDTQYF. In DNA, the CDR3 is TGTGCCACCAGCTCTAGCGGGAGGGCGGTAGATACGCAGTATTTT.

This clonotype was recorded many times. The rearrangement uses TRBV11-2 and TRBJ2-3; D call uncertain. V shed 2 bases and J shed 4 bases, with 13 bases lying between them. The CDR3 is 15 residues long. Germline values: CDR1 SGHAT, CDR2 FQNNGV. CDR3 residues: CASSLTVAVADTQYF. CDR3 nucleotides: TGTGCCAGCAGCTTAACGGTAGCAGTGGCAGATACGCAGTATTTT.

This clonotype was seen repeatedly, ten times or more. The V call is TRBV11-2, the J call TRBJ1-2, with TRBD1 identical over 7 bases. V lost 1 base and J lost 8; bases outside the gene matches: 7. The CDR3 loop spans 14 amino acids. CDR1 and CDR2 from the germline V gene are SGHAT and FQNNGV. CDR3 DNA sequence: TGTGCCAGCAGCTTAGCAACAGGGGCTGCGGGCTACACCTTC. Its protein is CASSLATGAAGYTF.

This clonotype was counted only a few times. The junction and the germline gene differ at one end; a read error may be behind it. This sequence joins TRBV11-1 and TRBJ2-3; 8 positions agree with TRBD2. This CDR3 comprises 18 residues. Looked up from germline, CDR1 is SGHAT and CDR2 is FQDESV (reference sequence). The CDR3 bases are TGCGCCAGCAGCCAAGACAGCGGGAGTTCCTACGGCACAGATACGCAGTATTTT. Residues: CASSQDSGSSYGTDTQYF.

This clonotype came up many times. The chain recombines TRBV5-6 with TRBJ2-3, with D possibly TRBD1 on 5 matching bases. The CDR3 has 13 residues. The V end lost 4 bases, the J end lost 2 bases, and 8 bases lay between the germline ends. CDR1 is SGHDT, CDR2 YYEEEE, per germline. The CDR3 loop reads CASSATATDTQYF. CDR3 DNA: TGTGCCAGCAGCGCGACAGCCACAGATACGCAGTATTTT.

This clonotype was observed at least ten times. V gene TRBV14 combines with J gene TRBJ2-1; TRBD2 is a possible D gene (6 bases). CDR1 SGHDN and CDR2 FVKESK come from the germline V gene. The CDR3 has 15 amino acids. Trimming removed 3 bases at V and 0 bases at J, with 9 bases between. This chain's CDR3 is CASSHSGASYNEQFF. The CDR3 DNA follows: TGTGCCAGCAGCCATAGCGGAGCCTCCTACAATGAGCAGTTCTTC.

This clonotype was counted at least ten times. This chain uses TRBV10-3 with TRBJ1-2; possibly TRBD1 for D (6 bases). The CDR3 covers 14 residues. Trimming shortened V by 6 bases and J by 2 bases, and 13 bases separated the two germline ends. Germline CDR1 and CDR2: ENHRY and SYGVKD. The CDR3 region is CAISGRRGNYGYTF. DNA for the CDR3: TGTGCCATCAGCGGCCGGAGGGGGAACTATGGCTACACCTTC.

This clonotype showed up just a few times. The J gene is TRBJ2-7, the V gene TRBV3-1; 7 bases fit TRBD1. The CDR3 covers 14 residues. V gave up 4 bases and J gave up 5 bases; unmatched junction bases: 8. Germline V lookup: CDR1 LGHDT, CDR2 YNNKEL (reference sequence). The CDR3 sequence: CASSPRQGADEQYF. The CDR3 region has the DNA TGTGCCAGCAGCCCCCGACAGGGAGCTGACGAGCAGTACTTC.

This clonotype was counted ten times or more. The rearrangement joins TRBV20-1 to TRBJ2-3; D gene ambiguous. The CDR3 extends over 14 amino acids. V shed 3 bases and J shed 4 bases, with 14 bases lying between them. In germline, CDR1 is DFQATT, CDR2 SNEGSKA (reference sequence). Here the CDR3 reads CSASSQMSPDTQYF. Here the CDR3 DNA reads TGCAGTGCTAGTAGCCAAATGTCCCCAGATACGCAGTATTTT.

The sample holds a few counts of this clonotype. The gene calls are TRBV28 and TRBJ1-6; D is perhaps TRBD1 (6 bases). The CDR3 consists of 16 residues. From germline, CDR1 is MDHEN and CDR2 SYDVKM. V lost 6 bases and J lost 7, with 19 bases in between. The CDR3: CASSSTRGFRNSPLHF. The CDR3 region has the DNA TGTGCCAGCAGCTCCACAAGGGGGTTTAGGAATTCACCCCTCCACTTT.

The chain joins TRBV5-5 to TRBJ2-3, with 8 bases matching TRBD2. Trimming took 4 bases from V and 3 from J; bases not matched to a gene: 10. The CDR3 extends over 16 amino acids. Germline V CDR1 and CDR2: SGHKS, YYEKEE (reference sequence). The CDR3 nucleotides are TGTGCCAGCAGCCATCGACGGGGGGGACGTACAGATACGCAGTATTTT. As protein: CASSHRRGGRTDTQYF.

This clonotype was picked up many times. The J gene is TRBJ2-5, the V gene TRBV3-1; the match to TRBD1 covers 7 bases. CDR3 size: 14 residues. Trimming took 4 bases from V and 2 from J; bases not matched to a gene: 4. Per the germline V gene, CDR1 is LGHDT and CDR2 is YNNKEL (reference sequence). CDR3 nucleotides: TGTGCCAGCAGCCGAAACAGGGGACAAGAGACCCAGTACTTC. This translates into CASSRNRGQETQYF.